This passage covers 30 T cell receptor beta chains from one sample sequenced in a study of blood T cell repertoires in COVID-19. The protocol was immunoSEQ multiplex PCR, while the TCRdb copy is restricted to in-frame clones and leaves out a portion. The table lists over 300,000 clones, roughly 90% of them singletons. The sequencing sample was made of PBMCs or T cells enriched from blood (not recorded which). The receptor source for this set is a middle-aged woman who had recovered from COVID-19.

The J gene is TRBJ1-2, the V gene TRBV20-1; D gene ambiguous. Per the germline V gene, CDR1 is DFQATT and CDR2 is SNEGSKA (reference sequence). The CDR3 is made up of 10 amino acids. V lost 5 bases, J lost 8 bases, and 9 bases lay in between. DNA for the CDR3: TGCAGTGCTTGGAGGAACGGCTACACCTTC. It is translated as CSAWRNGYTF.

This rearrangement joins TRBV24-1 to TRBJ2-3; D remains ambiguous. The CDR3 consists of 14 residues. Germline CDR1 and CDR2: KGHDR and SFDVKD. V lost 3 bases to trimming and J lost 1 base, with 7 bases between them. CDR3: CATSDPPGTDTQYF. In DNA, the CDR3 is TGTGCCACCAGTGATCCCCCAGGCACAGATACGCAGTATTTT.

This chain connects TRBV18 to TRBJ2-7; the D is unclear. The CDR3 runs 14 residues. Germline CDR1 is KGHSH and CDR2 is LQKENI. Trimming took off 2 bases at V and 4 bases at J, with 12 bases between the two ends. The CDR3 protein is CASSPRRSGYEQYF. The DNA for the CDR3 is TGTGCCAGCTCACCAAGGAGATCCGGGTACGAGCAGTACTTC.

V gene TRBV5-1 combines with J gene TRBJ2-2; D gene unclear. The CDR3 runs 15 residues. Looked up from germline, CDR1 is SGHRS and CDR2 is YFSETQ. Deletions cut 0 bases from V and 2 bases from J, with 8 bases between. The CDR3 loop reads CASSLDSINTGELFF. The CDR3 nucleotides read TGCGCCAGCAGCTTGGACAGCATAAACACCGGGGAGCTGTTTTTT.

The rearrangement links TRBV7-2 to TRBJ1-1; D gene uncertain. This CDR3 contains 13 residues. V lost 2 bases, J lost 1 base, and 5 bases lay in between. Germline assignment: CDR1 SGHTA and CDR2 FQGNSA. This chain's CDR3 is CASSLRQNTEAFF. Written as DNA, the CDR3 is TGTGCCAGCAGCTTACGACAGAACACTGAAGCTTTCTTT.

The V gene is TRBV15, the J gene TRBJ2-7; D may be TRBD1 (5 bases). V was cut by 0 bases and J by 2 bases, with 17 bases left in between. This CDR3 comprises 17 residues. CDR1 and CDR2 (germline): LNHNV, YYDKDF (reference sequence). CDR3 amino acids: CATSRDLISIRAYEQYF. As DNA, the CDR3 is TGTGCCACCAGCAGAGATCTTATCTCTATCAGGGCCTACGAGCAGTACTTC.

The table lists this clone with a count of one. The chain employs TRBV9 and TRBJ2-5; 9 bases map to TRBD1. V lost 4 bases and J lost 2; bases outside the gene matches: 3. The germline V gene has CDR1 SGDLS and CDR2 YYNGEE. The CDR3 contains 14 residues. CDR3 protein: CASSLGTGQETQYF. The CDR3 nucleotides read TGTGCCAGCAGCTTGGGGACAGGGCAAGAGACCCAGTACTTC. Combining the CDR3 with reference TRBV9 and TRBJ2-5 gives the whole variable domain DSGVTQTPKHLITATGQRVTLRCSPRSGDLSVYWYQQSLDQGLQFLIQYYNGEERAKGNILERFSAQQFPDLHSELNLSSLELGDSALYFCASSLGTGQETQYFGPGTRLLVL.

The chain is built from TRBV5-6 and TRBJ2-1; 7 bases are shared with TRBD2. This CDR3 contains 15 residues. With V trimmed by 7 bases and J by 5 bases, 12 bases remained unmatched. The V gene's germline CDR1 is SGHDT and CDR2 YYEEEE. Here the CDR3 reads CASSFTGLGNNEQFF. The CDR3 DNA is TGTGCCAGCTCCTTTACTGGACTAGGCAACAATGAGCAGTTCTTC. Full variable domain (missing parts from reference TRBV5-6 and TRBJ2-1): DAGVTQSPTHLIKTRGQQVTLRCSPKSGHDTVSWYQQALGQGPQFIFQYYEEEERQRGNFPDRFSGHQFPNYSSELNVNALLLGDSALYLCASSFTGLGNNEQFFGPGTRLTVL.

The V and J genes are TRBV5-4 and TRBJ2-3; 14 nucleotides line up with TRBD2. The CDR3 is 17 amino acids. Germline CDR1 reads SGHNT; CDR2 reads YYREEE (reference sequence). The V segment lost 1 base and the J segment 8 bases; nucleotides outside the gene matches: 9. The CDR3 bases are TGTGCCAGCAGCTTGCCCAGGGGACTAGCGGGAGTGGTTACGCAGTATTTT. This sequence encodes CASSLPRGLAGVVTQYF. Looking up the rest from reference TRBV5-4 and TRBJ2-3 gives the full variable domain: ETGVTQSPTHLIKTRGQQVTLRCSSQSGHNTVSWYQQALGQGPQFIFQYYREEENGRGNFPPRFSGLQFPNYSSELNVNALELDDSALYLCASSLPRGLAGVVTQYFGPGTRLTVL.

This clone came up once. This chain uses TRBV7-9 with TRBJ1-2; D gene uncertain. Trimming took off 5 bases at V and 2 bases at J, with 12 bases between the two ends. This CDR3 has 14 amino acids. Germline CDR1 and CDR2: SEHNR and FQNEAQ (reference sequence). The CDR3 sequence: CASSVDGGNYGYTF. The CDR3 nucleotides read TGTGCCAGCAGCGTGGACGGAGGAAACTATGGCTACACCTTC.

The chain carries TRBV29-1 and TRBJ1-5, with 9 bases lining up with TRBD1. The CDR3 runs 17 residues. V shed 6 bases and J 3 bases; nucleotides not matched to a gene: 15. In germline, CDR1 is SQVTM, CDR2 ANQGSEA. The CDR3 region is CSVDRDREDGHNQPQHF. DNA of the CDR3: TGCAGCGTGGACCGGGACAGGGAAGACGGCCACAATCAGCCCCAGCATTTT.

The chain employs TRBV5-1 and TRBJ2-7, with TRBD1 identical over 10 bases. There are 15 residues in the CDR3. V gave up 4 bases and J gave up 2 bases; unmatched junction bases: 6. Per the germline V gene, CDR1 is SGHRS and CDR2 is YFSETQ. In nucleotides, the CDR3 is TGCGCCAGCAGCCCTAGGACAGGGGGGACCTACGAGCAGTACTTC. This encodes CASSPRTGGTYEQYF. The full variable domain, with the rest looked up from reference TRBV5-1 and TRBJ2-7, is KAGVTQTPRYLIKTRGQQVTLSCSPISGHRSVSWYQQTPGQGLQFLFEYFSETQRNKGNFPGRFSGRQFSNSRSEMNVSTLELGDSALYLCASSPRTGGTYEQYFGPGTRLTVT.

V and J are TRBV7-3 and TRBJ2-2; 9 bases match TRBD1. The CDR3 has 15 residues. The germline CDR1 and CDR2 sequences are SGHTA and FQGTGA. V shed 4 bases and J 4 bases; nucleotides not matched to a gene: 4. CDR3 bases: TGTGCCAGCAGCTCTGGGACAGGGATCACCGGGGAGCTGTTTTTT. Translating gives CASSSGTGITGELFF.

Written as DNA, the CDR3 is TGCAGCGTTGAAGCTCCCCCCGGGGGCTACAATGAGCAGTTCTTC. Its translation is CSVEAPPGGYNEQFF. The V gene is TRBV29-1, the J gene TRBJ2-1; tentative D call: TRBD2 (6 bases). V was trimmed by 1 base and J by 3 bases, leaving 13 bases between them. The CDR3 is 15 residues long. In germline, CDR1 is SQVTM, CDR2 ANQGSEA.

The chain carries TRBV27 and TRBJ2-7; TRBD1 is a possible D gene (5 bases). CDR3 length: 17 residues. Germline CDR1 reads MNHEY; CDR2 reads SMNVEV (reference sequence). V was cut by 2 bases and J by 0 bases, with 17 bases left in between. CDR3 nucleotide sequence: TGTGCCAGCAGTTTAGGCCCAGGGATAGGGTTCTCCTACGAGCAGTACTTC. This translates into CASSLGPGIGFSYEQYF.

The chain has TRBV28 and TRBJ1-5, with 9 bases that match TRBD1. The CDR3 is made up of 14 amino acids. V gave up 7 bases and J gave up 7 bases; unmatched junction bases: 8. Germline V gives CDR1 MDHEN, CDR2 SYDVKM. The CDR3 reads CASTRAGTGQPQHF. CDR3 bases: TGTGCCAGCACGAGGGCAGGGACAGGGCAGCCCCAGCATTTT. Combining the CDR3 with reference TRBV28 and TRBJ1-5 gives the whole variable domain DVKVTQSSRYLVKRTGEKVFLECVQDMDHENMFWYRQDPGLGLRLIYFSYDVKMKEKGDIPEGYSVSREKKERFSLILESASTNQTSMYLCASTRAGTGQPQHFGDGTRLSIL.

The rearrangement uses TRBV11-2 and TRBJ2-7; 7 nucleotides line up with TRBD1. Unmatched junction bases numbered 11, after V lost 4 bases and J lost 5 bases. The germline V gene has CDR1 SGHAT and CDR2 FQNNGV. This CDR3 is built from 15 residues. CDR3 region: CASSSVTGTRNEQYF. The CDR3 nucleotides read TGTGCCAGCAGCTCCGTGACAGGGACGCGCAACGAGCAGTACTTC. Based on the CDR3 plus reference TRBV11-2 and TRBJ2-7, the full variable domain is EAGVAQSPRYKIIEKRQSVAFWCNPISGHATLYWYQQILGQGPKLLIQFQNNGVVDDSQLPKDRFSAERLKGVDSTLKIQPAKLEDSAVYLCASSSVTGTRNEQYFGPGTRLTVT.

This rearrangement joins TRBV18 to TRBJ2-5, with a possible D match to TRBD2 (5 bases). Trimming stripped 4 bases from V and 1 base from J, with 10 bases between. CDR3 length: 14 amino acids. The V gene's germline CDR1 is KGHSH and CDR2 LQKENI. The CDR3 DNA is TGTGCCAGCTCACTAGGGAGAGCCCAAGAGACCCAGTACTTC. Amino acid sequence: CASSLGRAQETQYF.

In this sample, this clone turned up a few times. The chain combines TRBV7-2 with TRBJ1-2; D is undetermined. The CDR3 length is 15 residues. The ends were cut back, 5 bases at V and 8 bases at J, with 21 bases in the middle. The germline CDR1 and CDR2 sequences are SGHTA and FQGNSA. The CDR3 nucleotides are TGTGCCAGCAGCCCCTCCCCGTTCCCTAGAGGAGGCTACACCTTC. It is translated as CASSPSPFPRGGYTF.

This sequence joins TRBV2 and TRBJ2-5, with a tentative D call TRBD2 (6 bases). V dropped 1 base and J dropped 9 bases, with 9 bases sitting between them. This CDR3 has 12 residues. The germline V gene has CDR1 SNHLY and CDR2 FYNNEI. CDR3 sequence reads: CASSEGGVPQYF. In DNA form, the CDR3 reads TGTGCCAGCAGTGAAGGCGGGGTCCCCCAGTACTTC.

This clone has only one observation. The V and J genes are TRBV11-2 and TRBJ1-6; 7 nucleotides align to TRBD1. Germline values: CDR1 SGHAT, CDR2 FQNNGV. V dropped 1 base and J dropped 13; count of bases not matched to a gene: 7. The CDR3 length is 14 residues. The CDR3 loop is CASSLVSDRAPLHF. The CDR3 bases are TGTGCCAGCAGCTTAGTGTCCGACAGGGCTCCCCTCCACTTT.

The V call is TRBV19, the J call TRBJ1-2, with 9 bases fitting TRBD1. Germline CDR1 LNHDA, CDR2 SQIVND (reference sequence). V lost 5 bases, J lost 5 bases, and 3 bases stayed unmatched. CDR3 length equals 13 residues. CDR3 protein: CASSRTGVYGYTF. The CDR3 DNA is TGTGCCAGTAGTCGGACAGGGGTTTATGGCTACACCTTC. The full variable domain, in which reference TRBV19 and TRBJ1-2 provide the parts outside the CDR3, is DGGITQSPKYLFRKEGQNVTLSCEQNLNHDAMYWYRQDPGQGLRLIYYSQIVNDFQKGDIAEGYSVSREKKESFPLTVTSAQKNPTAFYLCASSRTGVYGYTFGSGTRLTVV.

J is TRBJ1-2 and V is TRBV30; TRBD1 agrees at 9 bases. The CDR3 totals 14 residues. The germline V gene encodes CDR1 GTSNPN and CDR2 SVGIG (reference sequence). Trimming at V came to 3 bases and at J to 8 bases, leaving 10 bases not matched to a gene. CDR3 DNA sequence: TGTGCCTGGAGGGTTCCGGGACAGGGAGCCGGCTACACCTTC. Protein product: CAWRVPGQGAGYTF.

The rearrangement uses TRBV6-5 and TRBJ1-5; 7 bases map to TRBD1. The V segment lost 6 bases and the J segment 5 bases; nucleotides outside the gene matches: 1. This CDR3 has 12 amino acids. Germline CDR1 and CDR2: MNHEY and SVGAGI. For the CDR3, the DNA is TGTGCCAGCAGCACAGGGGATCAGCCCCAGCATTTT. Protein sequence: CASSTGDQPQHF.

The V call is TRBV7-9, the J call TRBJ1-3, with D maybe TRBD1 (6 bases). The CDR3 runs to 15 residues. Trimming took off 6 bases at V and 4 bases at J, with 16 bases between the two ends. Germline V gene data show CDR1 as SEHNR and CDR2 as FQNEAQ (reference sequence). The CDR3 protein is CASSQTGLKGNTIYF. The CDR3, as DNA: TGTGCCAGCAGTCAAACAGGGTTAAAAGGAAACACCATATATTTT.

The CDR3 DNA is TGTGCCAGCAGCGTAGGGCAGGGGCTCCAGGAAGGCTACACCTTC. It codes for CASSVGQGLQEGYTF. The genes are TRBV9 and TRBJ1-2; a possible D gene is TRBD1 (6 bases). This CDR3 comprises 15 residues. From germline, CDR1 is SGDLS and CDR2 YYNGEE. Trimming shortened V by 0 bases and J by 8 bases, and 17 bases separated the two germline ends.

The rearrangement uses TRBV14 and TRBJ1-4; D call uncertain. The CDR3 is 14 amino acids. CDR1 is SGHDN, CDR2 FVKESK, per germline. Trimming stripped 4 bases from V and 4 bases from J, with 10 bases between. CDR3 sequence reads: CASSPGRGNEKLFF. CDR3 nucleotides: TGTGCCAGCAGCCCCGGGCGGGGTAATGAAAAACTGTTTTTT.

The chain employs TRBV24-1 and TRBJ2-7; 10 bases fit TRBD2. CDR1 is KGHDR, CDR2 SFDVKD, per germline. The CDR3 is made up of 13 amino acids. The V gene end was trimmed by 9 bases and the J gene end by 5 bases; junction bases not matched to a gene: 6. CDR3 coding DNA: TGTGCCACCGAGAGCGGGAGGGGACACGAGCAGTACTTC. Translated, it gives CATESGRGHEQYF.

The CDR3 reads CASSPGTGGDSLAFF. CDR3 in DNA: TGTGCCAGCAGCCCCGGGACAGGGGGCGACTCGCTAGCTTTCTTT. The chain joins TRBV7-9 to TRBJ1-1, with 12 bases lining up with TRBD1. The V and J ends lost 5 bases and 10 bases, in that order; junction bases with no gene match: 11. In germline, CDR1 is SEHNR, CDR2 FQNEAQ (reference sequence). This CDR3 has 15 residues.

The chain recombines TRBV14 with TRBJ2-1; 9 bases map to TRBD1. CDR3 length: 16 amino acids. Germline loops: CDR1 SGHDN, CDR2 FVKESK. With 2 bases clipped from V and 3 bases from J, the junction kept 5 bases outside the gene matches. The CDR3 reads CASSQWGTGYYNEQFF. Here the CDR3 DNA reads TGTGCCAGCAGCCAATGGGGGACAGGGTACTACAATGAGCAGTTCTTC.